These T cell receptor beta chains were read from a single sample in a study of technical replicates of blood from several donors. Using immunoSEQ multiplex PCR, the repertoire was profiled, and TCRdb retains in-frame clones only, with some absent. The profile covers about 88,000 clones, with around 90% appearing a single time and about 0.24% taken by the ten largest. The material sequenced was T cells isolated from PBMCs. The source is a human donor in good health. Each CDR3 is given with its conserved first and last residue. A D gene is named only where the DNA matches it firmly. Clone size, where shown, is once, few, many, or a class for clones that have expanded.

CDR3 DNA,CDR3 protein,clone size,J gene,D gene,V gene
TGTGCCAGCAGCTTAACTTACGAGCAGTACTTC,CASSLTYEQYF,NA,TRBJ2-7,NA,TRBV7-9
TGTGCCAGCAGCCGAAACCCTCGTCTGGAGGGAGGCGCCGGGGAGCTGTTTTTT,CASSRNPRLEGGAGELFF,NA,TRBJ2-2,NA,TRBV6-4
TGTGCCAGCGCTTCCGGGGCTGAAGCTTTCTTT,CASASGAEAFF,NA,TRBJ1-1,NA,TRBV6-5
TGTGCCAGCAGCCAACATGGGACTAGCGGGGCCTACGAGCAGTACTTC,CASSQHGTSGAYEQYF,NA,TRBJ2-7,TRBD2,TRBV4-2
TGTGCCAGCGCGGGAACCTACACCGGGGAGCTGTTTTTT,CASAGTYTGELFF,NA,TRBJ2-2,NA,TRBV2
TGTGCCAGTACCACAACCCCGGGGGATTCACCCCTCCACTTT,CASTTTPGDSPLHF,once,TRBJ1-6,NA,TRBV19
TGTGCCAGCAGGCATCCGGGACTGAGGGTTCCTGAAGCTTTCTTT,CASRHPGLRVPEAFF,NA,TRBJ1-1,NA,TRBV7-9
TGTGCCAGCAGCGTAGAGACAGCCAGTATTCAGTACTTC,CASSVETASIQYF,once,TRBJ2-4,NA,TRBV9
TGTGCCAGCAGCTTAGCCACTAGCGGCTACGAGCAGTACTTC,CASSLATSGYEQYF,NA,TRBJ2-7,TRBD2,TRBV7-9
TGTGCCAGCAGCGTAGGATGGGACAGGGCGGCCGGGGAGCTGTTTTTT,CASSVGWDRAAGELFF,NA,TRBJ2-2,TRBD1,TRBV9
TGTGCCAGCAGCCAAGGGGTCCATTCACCCCTCCACTTT,CASSQGVHSPLHF,NA,TRBJ1-6,NA,TRBV11-3
TGTGCCAGCAGTTATCCCGACAGGGTAGTGGCTGAAGCTTTCTTT,CASSYPDRVVAEAFF,NA,TRBJ1-1,TRBD1,TRBV6-6
TGTGCCAGCAGCTTAGAGGTAGCGGGGGGGCCCGTAGATACGCAGTATTTT,CASSLEVAGGPVDTQYF,NA,TRBJ2-3,TRBD2,TRBV11-3
TGCGCCAGCAGCCAAGCCTACAGGGGAGGAGAGACCCAGTACTTC,CASSQAYRGGETQYF,once,TRBJ2-5,NA,TRBV4-1
TGTGCCTGGGGGGGACAGTCGAACACCGGGGAGCTGTTTTTT,CAWGGQSNTGELFF,NA,TRBJ2-2,TRBD1,TRBV30
TGTGCCAGCAGCTGGACTCCGACAGGTCGGGCCAATTCACCCCTCCACTTT,CASSWTPTGRANSPLHF,NA,TRBJ1-6,NA,TRBV5-4
TGTGCCAGCAGCCAGAGGACAGGGGGCGTTCAGCCCCAGCATTTT,CASSQRTGGVQPQHF,NA,TRBJ1-5,TRBD1,TRBV7-2
TGCGCCAGCCAGGGACAGCCTCAAGAGACCCAGTACTTC,CASQGQPQETQYF,NA,TRBJ2-5,TRBD1,TRBV10-2
TGCGCCAGCAGCCAAGGACAGGGTCTCATGAACACTGAAGCTTTCTTT,CASSQGQGLMNTEAFF,few,TRBJ1-1,TRBD1,TRBV4-1
TGTGCCAGCAGCTACACCGGGATGAACTCCTACGAGCAGTACTTC,CASSYTGMNSYEQYF,NA,TRBJ2-7,NA,TRBV9